One and the same sample provided the 19 T cell receptor beta chains below, sequenced in a study of identical twins (dated by TCRdb to between 2015 and 2016). The library was generated by 5' RACE. The sample was run on an Illumina HiSeq 2000. Using fastp trimming at Q25 and MiXCR clonotype assembly, TCRdb reanalyzed the public sequencing data and kept in-frame beta chains. For every CDR3 protein sequence, its rows merge into one entry that carries the most common genes and DNA. The sample table records some 690,000 distinct CDR3 sequences; 21% of these occur just once. The ten largest account for around 4.5% of the sample. This sample also belongs to another study, concerning T cells expressing NK-cell markers.

The sample comprised PBMCs. The receptors were sampled from a woman in her late teens or twenties in good health.

The chain links TRBV12-3 or TRBV12-4 to TRBJ2-1; 12 bases align to TRBD2. CDR3 length equals 16 residues. The ends lost 5 bases at V and 7 bases at J; junction bases unmatched: 9. CDR3 amino acids: CASSLRLAGVRNEQFF. CDR3 nucleotides: TGTGCCAGCAGTCTGAGACTAGCGGGAGTACGGAATGAGCAGTTCTTC.

Ten or more counts support this clonotype. The chain employs TRBV7-6 and TRBJ1-1; D is undetermined. Trimming stripped 6 bases from V and 3 bases from J, with 11 bases between. This CDR3 is built from 13 residues. Germline assignment: CDR1 SGHVS and CDR2 FNYEAQ. In DNA form, the CDR3 reads TGTGCCAGCAGTCCAGTGCGGGACACTGAAGCTTTCTTT. This encodes CASSPVRDTEAFF.

The gene calls are TRBV5-1 and TRBJ2-2; the D gene is possibly TRBD2 (6 bases). Germline V gives CDR1 SGHRS, CDR2 YFSETQ. Trimming stripped 6 bases from V and 7 bases from J, with 13 bases between. This CDR3 region has 13 residues. The CDR3, as DNA: TGCGCCAGCACACCTAGCGAGGACGGGGAGCTGTTTTTT. As protein: CASTPSEDGELFF. Drawing the rest from reference TRBV5-1 and TRBJ2-2, the complete variable domain is KAGVTQTPRYLIKTRGQQVTLSCSPISGHRSVSWYQQTPGQGLQFLFEYFSETQRNKGNFPGRFSGRQFSNSRSEMNVSTLELGDSALYLCASTPSEDGELFFGEGSRLTVL.

The rearrangement joins TRBV18 to TRBJ1-4; perhaps TRBD1 as D (6 bases). The CDR3 contains 15 residues. V lost 4 bases and J lost 5, with 14 bases in between. Germline values: CDR1 KGHSH, CDR2 LQKENI. DNA of the CDR3: TGTGCCAGCTCACGCTCGAGGACAGAGAATGAAAAACTGTTTTTT. As protein: CASSRSRTENEKLFF.

The chain is built from TRBV12-3 or TRBV12-4 and TRBJ1-4, with D unclear. This CDR3 is built from 12 residues. Trimming shortened V by 6 bases and J by 7 bases, and 9 bases separated the two germline ends. CDR3 amino acids: CASRGSSEKLFF. As DNA, the CDR3 is TGTGCCAGCAGGGGGAGTAGTGAAAAACTGTTTTTT.

Only a few counts were recorded for this clonotype. J is TRBJ2-3 and V is TRBV7-9; D might be TRBD1 (5 bases). The CDR3 consists of 15 residues. In germline, CDR1 is SEHNR, CDR2 FQNEAQ (reference sequence). The ends were cut back, 0 bases at V and 1 base at J, with 8 bases in the middle. The CDR3 coding sequence is TGTGCCAGCAGCTTAGCAGGGGCGGGCACAGATACGCAGTATTTT. This gives the protein CASSLAGAGTDTQYF.

This chain uses TRBV9 with TRBJ2-1; 7 bases line up with TRBD1. V shed 6 bases and J 6 bases; nucleotides not matched to a gene: 15. The germline V gene encodes CDR1 SGDLS and CDR2 YYNGEE. The CDR3 loop spans 16 amino acids. For the CDR3, the DNA is TGTGCCAGCACGCCTATGACCGGGACAGAGGTCAATGAGCAGTTCTTC. Its protein is CASTPMTGTEVNEQFF.

The CDR3 here is CASSQQSLTASEAFF. CDR3 bases: TGTGCCAGCAGCCAACAATCTTTGACAGCTTCTGAAGCTTTCTTT. The chain carries TRBV3-1 and TRBJ1-1; D possibly corresponds to TRBD1 (5 bases). The CDR3 runs to 15 residues. The germline gives CDR1 LGHDT, CDR2 YNNKEL (reference sequence). V was clipped by 2 bases and J by 6 bases, with 16 bases between them.

This clonotype was observed a few times. The chain uses TRBV7-2 and TRBJ2-7; 7 bases agree with TRBD2. This CDR3 contains 15 residues. Germline CDR1 reads SGHTA; CDR2 reads FQGNSA. V was pared by 3 bases and J by 2 bases, with 7 bases of the junction left unmatched. CDR3 DNA sequence: TGTGCCAGCAGCTTTCTGGGGGAGGGAACCTACGAGCAGTACTTC. It codes for CASSFLGEGTYEQYF.

The genes are TRBV18 and TRBJ2-7; TRBD1 matches 9 bases. The germline CDR1 and CDR2 sequences are KGHSH and LQKENI. The V and J ends lost 3 bases and 6 bases, in that order; junction bases with no gene match: 6. This CDR3 contains 14 residues. The CDR3: CASSPRGQGPEQYF. The CDR3 nucleotides are TGTGCCAGCTCACCCAGAGGACAGGGGCCCGAGCAGTACTTC.

This clonotype was counted ten times or more. V and J are TRBV29-1 and TRBJ2-3; D may be TRBD1 (5 bases). This CDR3 is 11 amino acids long. Germline CDR1 reads SQVTM; CDR2 reads ANQGSEA. V was cut by 5 bases and J by 4 bases, with 7 bases left in between. The DNA for the CDR3 is TGCAGCGTTCAGGGTTCAGATACGCAGTATTTT. Protein: CSVQGSDTQYF.

The V gene is TRBV15, the J gene TRBJ2-7; TRBD1 matches 8 bases. J lost 4 bases, V lost 3 bases, and 8 bases had no gene match. The CDR3 extends over 15 amino acids. Germline assignment: CDR1 LNHNV and CDR2 YYDKDF (reference sequence). The CDR3 loop is CATSRGGQGAYEQYF. The CDR3 nucleotides are TGTGCCACCAGCAGGGGAGGTCAGGGGGCTTACGAGCAGTACTTC.

In this sample, this clonotype turned up a few times. The gene calls are TRBV20-1 and TRBJ2-5; the D call may be TRBD1 or TRBD2 (6 bases each). Germline V gives CDR1 DFQATT, CDR2 SNEGSKA (reference sequence). The CDR3 has 12 amino acids. Trimming left V 6 bases short and J 5 bases short, with 13 bases between. CDR3: CSAAGHTETQYF. The CDR3 DNA reads TGCAGTGCCGCGGGACATACGGAGACCCAGTACTTC.

The J gene is TRBJ2-3, the V gene TRBV10-3; TRBD2 agrees at 9 bases. CDR1 ENHRY and CDR2 SYGVKD come from the germline V gene. The V segment lost 11 bases and the J segment 0 bases; nucleotides outside the gene matches: 15. This CDR3 comprises 17 residues. In DNA, the CDR3 is TGTGCCGCCTCTAGTCCCGCAGCGGGGGGCAGCACAGATACGCAGTATTTT. Translated, it gives CAASSPAAGGSTDTQYF.

This clonotype has a count of ten or more. The chain links TRBV29-1 to TRBJ2-3; D is possibly TRBD1 (6 bases). The CDR3 loop spans 12 amino acids. Germline V gene sequence: CDR1 SQVTM, CDR2 ANQGSEA. With 6 bases removed from V and 5 bases from J, the gap between germline ends came to 12 bases. The CDR3 nucleotides are TGCAGCGTGAACAGGGTGGAAGATACGCAGTATTTT. Protein: CSVNRVEDTQYF.

The chain is built from TRBV12-3 or TRBV12-4 and TRBJ2-7; D is unclear. Deletions cut 1 base from V and 6 bases from J, with 7 bases between. This CDR3 is 12 amino acids long. This CDR3 is CASSLVFSEQYF. In nucleotides, the CDR3 is TGTGCCAGCAGTTTAGTTTTTAGCGAGCAGTACTTC.

This clonotype was recorded a few times. The chain employs TRBV6-5 and TRBJ2-5; D possibly corresponds to TRBD1 (5 bases). The length of the CDR3 is 14 residues. Trimming removed 2 bases from V and 4 bases from J, with 11 bases in between. Germline lookup yields CDR1 MNHEY and CDR2 SVGAGI. Written as DNA, the CDR3 is TGTGCCAGCAGTTACGGGCAGGGCGGAGAGACCCAGTACTTC. Translating gives CASSYGQGGETQYF.

In its sample, this clonotype was seen a few times. V gene TRBV20-1 combines with J gene TRBJ2-3, with 9 bases identical to TRBD2. Germline V gene data show CDR1 as DFQATT and CDR2 as SNEGSKA (reference sequence). V was pared by 6 bases and J by 5 bases, with 9 bases of the junction left unmatched. This CDR3 spans 14 amino acids. CDR3 loop: CSAGVAGAVDTQYF. The DNA of the CDR3 is TGCAGTGCGGGCGTAGCGGGAGCGGTAGATACGCAGTATTTT.

The chain employs TRBV29-1 and TRBJ1-2; D unresolved. CDR3 length: 13 residues. Germline V gene sequence: CDR1 SQVTM, CDR2 ANQGSEA. With 4 bases removed from V and 6 bases from J, the gap between germline ends came to 15 bases. CDR3 DNA: TGCAGCGTTGCGGGGAGAAAAGACAATGGCTACACCTTC. Translating gives CSVAGRKDNGYTF.